This T cell receptor beta chain was captured by sequencing in a study of blood T cell repertoires in COVID-19. Clones were sequenced by immunoSEQ multiplex PCR, and TCRdb holds only the in-frame ones, with some missing. The sample consists of 200,000 to 250,000 clones, 70% to 85% of them appearing once. Trimming cost V 5 bases and J 2 bases; bases outside gene matches: 4. Germline assignment: CDR1 MNHEY and CDR2 SMNVEV (reference sequence). The CDR3 sequence is 15 residues long. Sequenced sample: PBMCs or T cells enriched from blood (not recorded which). The J gene is TRBJ1-5, the V gene TRBV27; 9 positions agree with TRBD1. The clonotype was recovered from a woman aged 55 to 70 who had recovered from COVID-19. CDR3 DNA: TGTGCCAGCAGTCGGACAGGGGCTGGCAATCAGCCCCAGCATTTT. The encoded protein is CASSRTGAGNQPQHF.